This TCR beta chain was identified in a study of blood T cell repertoires in COVID-19 (dated by TCRdb to about 2020). In terms of the full investigation: Collaborator samples came from the United States, Italy and Spain and covered acute and convalescent phases of COVID-19. The prospective study material was composed of cDNA or gDNA derived from T cells, B-cell-depleted T cells, or PBMCs. Subjects who had been exposed to COVID-19, were actively infected with it, or had recovered from it provided the deeply sampled blood TCRbeta repertoires that made up the dataset. The repertoires were released in a freely available public database meant as a resource for research on the immune response to SARS-CoV-2. Samples were obtained from the ongoing ImmuneRACE study (first 160 participants) and from 1,000 to 1,500 subjects provided by 6 global collaborators. Sample metadata almost always included a de-identified subject ID, COVID-19 status, age in years and sex. Where available, HLA class I and class II types were taken from metadata supplied by the sample provider and were not determined by assay-based typing. Overall study results and their limits: How much clinical and demographic metadata was included differed by source and by participant, and the metadata was provided uncurated.

The immunoSEQ Assay, a bias-controlled multiplex PCR, was used to amplify TCRbeta CDR3 regions from genomic DNA. As for how the authors treated the data: The number of nucleated cells in each sample was estimated by amplification of reference gene primers within the assay. To quantify the absolute abundance of each unique TCRbeta CDR3 rearrangement, sequence reads were collapsed and filtered. For each sample, productive Simpson clonality was calculated by taking the square root of Simpson's diversity index across productive rearrangements. TCRdb stores this immuneACCESS table with in-frame sequences only. Part of the clones is absent; in the studies checked, under half of the shortfall reflects unresolved V genes, and no reason is known for the rest. Clone size and the V and J calls come from that table; the DNA yielded D and trimming. The sample table lists 100,000 or so clones, roughly 87% of them with a count of one. Of the sample, roughly 6% falls within the top ten clones.

V loses 4 bases, J loses 2 bases, and the germline ends lie 16 bases apart. The germline V gene encodes CDR1 SGHRS and CDR2 YFSETQ. Reading from cysteine to phenylalanine, the CDR3 counts 16 amino acids. The kept DNA is CDR3 alone, 48 bases in frame from the first base. Each collaborating institution followed its own protocols to collect whole blood in K2EDTA tubes. For TCRbeta analysis, collaborator samples were shipped as frozen whole blood, as isolated PBMCs, or as DNA extracted from either sample type. Concerning this clone itself: No antigen is known for it. Base qualities are not at hand, and no much larger clone is one base apart.

Sequencing used peripheral blood. This receptor was taken from a woman aged 60-75 years with acute or convalescent COVID-19. This sequence uses TRBV5-1 and TRBJ2-1; D gene: possibly TRBD2, on 6 matching bases. The CDR3 protein sequence reads: CASSEGSGAPYNEQFF. The sequenced DNA is TGCGCCAGCAGCGAGGGTAGCGGAGCGCCCTACAATGAGCAGTTCTTC.